Listed here is a single T cell receptor beta chain. The time point: peripheral blood 6 weeks after treatment start. CDR1 and CDR2 from the germline V gene are MGHDK and SYGVNS. This CDR3 is 13 amino acids long. Losses at the gene ends were 4 bases for V and 8 bases for J; bases not matched to a gene: 8. The data belong to a study of PD-L1 blockade in urothelial cancer. Study summary: From 0 to 3 prior chemotherapy regimens had been given to the patients.

Sequencing was performed with immunoSEQ multiplex PCR; in TCRdb, only in-frame clones are kept and a portion is missing. The repertoire holds about 46,000 clones, with around 82% as singletons. This TCR was sampled from a man between 50 and 59 years old with urothelial cancer. The rearrangement uses TRBV25-1 and TRBJ2-7; 7 nucleotides agree with TRBD2. The specimen comprised PBMCs, sampled around atezolizumab (anti-PD-L1) treatment. CDR3 sequence: CASSAGGNYKQYF. The CDR3 nucleotides are TGTGCCAGCAGTGCCGGGGGGAACTATAAGCAGTACTTC.